These T cell receptor beta chains were read from a single sample in a study of T cells expressing NK-cell markers. TCRdb re-called the 5' RACE reads and shows each CDR3 protein once, DNA omitted. The data include 550,000 to 600,000 distinct CDR3 sequences; the top ten clones carry roughly 3.4%. Input material: blood T cells: a sorted CD56 or NKG2C T cell subset, CD4+ or CD8+ T cells, or bulk PBMC T cells (not recorded which). Receptors were obtained from a man between 18 and 29 years old in good health. The CDR3 runs from the conserved cysteine through the conserved F or W. Fields, in order: V gene, J gene, CDR3 protein.

TRBV11-1	TRBJ1-2	CASSLGSGRGQGNYGYTF
TRBV10-3	TRBJ1-1	CAISDMTNTEAFF
TRBV20-1	TRBJ2-1	CSARVFLQSSYNEQFF
TRBV24-1	TRBJ2-1	CATSDQQGWGSDEQFF
TRBV24-1	TRBJ1-2	CATSDFGGDGYTF
TRBV20-1	TRBJ2-1	CSARGARGRVEQFF
TRBV7-8	TRBJ2-1	CASSRGGGRSEQFF
TRBV20-1	TRBJ1-4	CSAPGPNEKLFF
TRBV4-2	TRBJ2-1	CASSQTSGDNEQFF
TRBV5-1	TRBJ2-7	CASSGAAWGPYEQYF
TRBV20-1	TRBJ2-1	CSASGISGGIVNEQFF
TRBV28	TRBJ2-7	CASHRAHYEQYF
TRBV5-5	TRBJ2-5	CASSLGVSGLQETQYF
TRBV7-2	TRBJ2-7	CASTETGSPYEQYF
TRBV10-3	TRBJ2-2	CAISGDRFTGELFF
TRBV11-2	TRBJ2-3	CASSLDGGLAGARQYF
TRBV7-2	TRBJ2-1	CASSLQDSYEQFF
TRBV23-1	TRBJ2-2	CASAGDSNTGELFF
TRBV7-9	TRBJ2-1	CASRILAANEQFF
TRBV7-9	TRBJ1-5	CASSLVGPNQPQHF
TRBV20-1	TRBJ2-3	CSAKMTGTSGTDTQYF
TRBV9	TRBJ2-1	CASSRGGGGNEQFF
TRBV7-2	TRBJ2-5	CASSLELGGYQETQYF
TRBV11-2	TRBJ2-1	CASSSRTGYSHNEQFF
TRBV7-9	TRBJ2-1	CASSFLTGGLNEQFF
TRBV6-5	TRBJ2-1	CASSYFVRGGAYNEQFF
TRBV4-1	TRBJ2-3	CASSQRLAGGRGTDTQYF
TRBV12-3/TRBV12-4	TRBJ1-3	CASLIISFSGNTIYF
TRBV7-9	TRBJ2-1	CASSFARGFSYNEQFF
TRBV5-5	TRBJ2-4	CASSLPPSNIQYF
TRBV3-1	TRBJ2-5	CASSQDPSFETQYF
TRBV12-3/TRBV12-4	TRBJ2-1	CASSFHLGLAGASYNEQFF
TRBV7-9	TRBJ1-1	CASSTWGRQGGTEAFF
TRBV4-1	TRBJ2-3	CASSQDQRTRSVPRTDTQYF
TRBV29-1	TRBJ2-1	CSARQTPLTVVAGGREQFF
TRBV5-1	TRBJ1-5	CASSLGDREYSNQPQHF
TRBV18	TRBJ2-1	CASSQEKDEQFF
TRBV24-1	TRBJ1-4	CATSDPSDPSTNEKLFF
TRBV20-1	TRBJ1-2	CSAKSGVGVYGYTF
TRBV6-2/TRBV6-3	TRBJ2-3	CATILTGLAIADTQYF
TRBV25-1	TRBJ2-3	CASSVPGADTQYF
TRBV29-1	TRBJ2-2	CSVEGLQGAVGELFF
TRBV14	TRBJ1-1	CASSQGTGGKNTEAFF
TRBV20-1	TRBJ1-6	CSARDRSSRQGHNSPLHF
TRBV7-3	TRBJ2-3	CASSLIAGGGTDTQYF
TRBV5-1	TRBJ2-3	CASSPGQYTSTDTQYF
TRBV20-1	TRBJ1-6	CSAAGGNSPLHF
TRBV20-1	TRBJ2-7	CSADIRRQGGFEQYF
TRBV12-3/TRBV12-4	TRBJ1-1	CASSRAGGQLAEAFF
TRBV23-1	TRBJ2-5	CASSHEEASVTQYF
TRBV7-8	TRBJ1-3	CASRGQTGNTIYF
TRBV27	TRBJ2-1	CASSFGTTPREQFF
TRBV6-1	TRBJ2-3	CASHFSGSSPDTQYF
TRBV9	TRBJ2-7	CSSSGDREYEQYF
TRBV6-5	TRBJ2-3	CASSYHLPPTDTQYF
TRBV15	TRBJ2-1	CATSPGRTYNEQFF
TRBV7-2	TRBJ2-2	CASSWKGYIDTGELFF
TRBV6-2/TRBV6-3	TRBJ1-2	CASSYYRADGYTF